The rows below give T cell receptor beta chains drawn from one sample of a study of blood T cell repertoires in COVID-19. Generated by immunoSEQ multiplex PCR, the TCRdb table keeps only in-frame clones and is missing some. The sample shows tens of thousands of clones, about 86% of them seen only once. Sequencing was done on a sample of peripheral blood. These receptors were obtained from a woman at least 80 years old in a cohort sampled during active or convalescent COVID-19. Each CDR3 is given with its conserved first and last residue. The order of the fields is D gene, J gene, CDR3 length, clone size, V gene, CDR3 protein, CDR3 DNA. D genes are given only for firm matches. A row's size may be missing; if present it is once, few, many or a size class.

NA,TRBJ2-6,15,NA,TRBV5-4,CASSPHNSGANVLTF,TGTGCCAGCAGCCCTCACAACTCTGGGGCCAACGTCCTGACTTTC
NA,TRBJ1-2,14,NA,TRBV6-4,CASSEGHGNYGYTF,TGTGCCAGCAGTGAGGGCCATGGAAACTATGGCTACACCTTC
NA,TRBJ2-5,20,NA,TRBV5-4,CASSLGPSPLAWNYQETQYF,TGTGCCAGCAGCTTGGGCCCCTCCCCCTTAGCGTGGAACTACCAAGAGACCCAGTACTTC
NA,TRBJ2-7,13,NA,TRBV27,CASSFGGVVEQYF,TGTGCCAGCAGTTTTGGCGGGGTGGTCGAGCAGTACTTC
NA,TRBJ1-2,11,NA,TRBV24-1,CATSDSYGYTF,TGTGCCACCAGTGACAGCTATGGCTACACCTTC
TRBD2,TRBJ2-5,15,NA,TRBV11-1,CASSLRTSGQETQYF,TGTGCCAGCAGCTTACGGACTAGCGGACAAGAGACCCAGTACTTC
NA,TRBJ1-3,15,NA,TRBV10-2,CASSEGYLGGNTIYF,TGCGCCAGCAGTGAAGGCTACCTAGGTGGAAACACCATATATTTT
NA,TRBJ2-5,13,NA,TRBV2,CASSRDLVETQYF,TGTGCCAGCAGTCGGGATTTGGTGGAGACCCAGTACTTC
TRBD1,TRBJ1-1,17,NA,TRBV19,CVSSPGQGLTLNTEAFF,TGTGTCAGTAGTCCGGGACAGGGTTTGACTTTGAACACTGAAGCTTTCTTT
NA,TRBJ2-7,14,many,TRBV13,CASSPGLTVTTQYF,TGTGCCAGCAGCCCAGGACTTACCGTTACGACGCAGTACTTC
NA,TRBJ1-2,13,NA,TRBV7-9,CASSLGQLGGYTF,TGTGCCAGCAGCTTAGGCCAGCTCGGGGGCTACACCTTC
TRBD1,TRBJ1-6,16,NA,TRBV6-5,CASSYGGQGLYSPLHF,TGTGCCAGCAGTTACGGGGGACAGGGGCTTTATTCACCCCTCCACTTT
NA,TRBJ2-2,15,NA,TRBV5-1,CASSLPPANTGELFF,TGCGCCAGCAGCTTACCCCCGGCGAACACCGGGGAGCTGTTTTTT
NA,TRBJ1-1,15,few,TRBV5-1,CASKWGVGVNTEAFF,TGCGCCAGCAAGTGGGGAGTGGGCGTTAACACTGAAGCTTTCTTT
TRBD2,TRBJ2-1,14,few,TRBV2,CASNPGLAGNEQFF,TGTGCCAGCAACCCGGGACTAGCGGGGAATGAGCAGTTCTTC
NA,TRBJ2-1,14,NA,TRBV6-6,CASIASASYNEQFF,TGTGCCAGCATTGCTAGCGCCTCCTACAATGAGCAGTTCTTC
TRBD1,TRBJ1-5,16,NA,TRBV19,CATREGALIFGQPQHF,TGTGCCACCAGAGAGGGGGCCCTCATTTTCGGCCAGCCCCAGCATTTT
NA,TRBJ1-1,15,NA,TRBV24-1,CATSPGGKVGTEAFF,TGTGCCACCAGCCCCGGGGGGAAGGTAGGCACTGAAGCTTTCTTT
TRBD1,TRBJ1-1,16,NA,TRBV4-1,CASSQGLGQGLSEAFF,TGCGCCAGCAGCCAAGGGCTGGGACAGGGGTTATCTGAAGCTTTCTTT
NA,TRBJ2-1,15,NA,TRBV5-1,CASSFPFGAGNEQFF,TGCGCCAGCAGCTTTCCCTTTGGGGCTGGAAATGAGCAGTTCTTC
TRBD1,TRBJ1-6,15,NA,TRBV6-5,CASRGQGVYNSPLHF,TGTGCCAGCAGGGGACAGGGGGTCTATAATTCACCCCTCCACTTT
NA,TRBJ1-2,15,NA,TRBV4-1,CASSPTQGVDYGYTF,TGCGCCAGCAGCCCAACTCAGGGCGTTGACTATGGCTACACCTTC
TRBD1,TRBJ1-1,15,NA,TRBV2,CASKRQGAAGTEAFF,TGTGCCAGCAAGAGACAGGGGGCTGCTGGTACTGAAGCTTTCTTT
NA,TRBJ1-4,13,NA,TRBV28,CATGAGRYGKLFF,TGTGCCACCGGCGCAGGGAGGTATGGGAAACTGTTTTTT
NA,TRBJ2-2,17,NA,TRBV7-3,CASSLRAAVANTGELFF,TGTGCCAGCAGCTTAAGAGCAGCGGTCGCGAACACCGGGGAGCTGTTTTTT
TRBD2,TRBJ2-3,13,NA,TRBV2,CASSLAGVDTQYF,TGTGCCAGCAGTCTAGCGGGAGTGGATACGCAGTATTTT
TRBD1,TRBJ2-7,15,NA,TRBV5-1,CASSLLQGARYEQYF,TGCGCCAGCAGCTTGTTACAGGGGGCGCGCTACGAGCAGTACTTC
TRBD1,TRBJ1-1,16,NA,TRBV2,CASSRGTGGEGTEAFF,TGTGCCAGCAGTAGAGGGACAGGGGGCGAAGGGACTGAAGCTTTCTTT
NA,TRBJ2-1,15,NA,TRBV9,CASSAQGNENNEQFF,TGTGCCAGCAGCGCCCAGGGGAACGAGAACAATGAGCAGTTCTTC
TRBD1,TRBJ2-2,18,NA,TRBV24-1,CATGHGQGWDDNTGELFF,TGTGCCACCGGACACGGACAGGGATGGGACGATAACACCGGGGAGCTGTTTTTT
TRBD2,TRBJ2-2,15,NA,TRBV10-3,CAISVSGINTGELFF,TGTGCCATCAGTGTGAGCGGGATTAACACCGGGGAGCTGTTTTTT
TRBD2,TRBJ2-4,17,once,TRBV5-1,CASSLASRAGGNYIQYF,TGCGCCAGCAGCTTGGCCTCAAGGGCGGGAGGAAATTACATTCAGTACTTC
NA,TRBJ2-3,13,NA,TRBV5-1,CASSLGQTDTQYF,TGCGCCAGCAGCTTGGGGCAAACAGATACGCAGTATTTT
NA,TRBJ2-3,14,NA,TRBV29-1,CSVPLRVLTDTQYF,TGCAGCGTTCCCTTGCGGGTTCTCACAGATACGCAGTATTTT
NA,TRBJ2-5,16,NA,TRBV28,CASSPPGLRNRETQYF,TGTGCCAGCAGTCCACCGGGACTCCGAAACCGCGAGACCCAGTACTTC
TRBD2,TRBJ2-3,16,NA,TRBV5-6,CASTSSGSFPTDTQYF,TGTGCCAGCACCTCTAGCGGGAGCTTCCCTACAGATACGCAGTATTTT
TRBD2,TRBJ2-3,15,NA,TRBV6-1,CATRGTSGSTDTQYF,TGTGCCACCCGCGGCACTAGCGGTAGCACAGATACGCAGTATTTT
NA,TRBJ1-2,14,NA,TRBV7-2,CASSRRQADYGYTF,TGTGCCAGCAGCCGGCGACAGGCCGACTATGGCTACACCTTC
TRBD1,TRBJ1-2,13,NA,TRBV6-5,CASTRTGGGGYTF,TGTGCCAGCACTAGGACAGGGGGTGGTGGCTACACCTTC
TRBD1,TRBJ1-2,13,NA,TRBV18,CASSSGQGYGYTF,TGTGCCAGCTCATCTGGACAGGGCTATGGCTACACCTTC
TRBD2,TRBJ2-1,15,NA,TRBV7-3,CASSSLAGPYNEQFF,TGTGCCAGCAGCTCTCTAGCGGGTCCGTACAATGAGCAGTTCTTC
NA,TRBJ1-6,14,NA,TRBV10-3,CAIQQGGDNSPLHF,TGTGCCATCCAACAGGGTGGGGATAATTCACCCCTCCACTTT
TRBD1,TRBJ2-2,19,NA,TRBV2,CASSDLGTGPDLNTGELFF,TGTGCCAGCAGTGATTTGGGGACAGGACCAGATTTGAACACCGGGGAGCTGTTTTTT
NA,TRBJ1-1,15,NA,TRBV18,CASSRAPDRNTEAFF,TGTGCCAGCTCACGGGCTCCGGACAGGAACACTGAAGCTTTCTTT
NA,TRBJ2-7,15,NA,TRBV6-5,CASSILDSYSYEQYF,TGTGCCAGCAGCATCTTGGACTCCTACTCCTACGAGCAGTACTTC
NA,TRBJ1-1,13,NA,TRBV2,CASSAGTNTEAFF,TGTGCCAGCAGTGCGGGTACCAACACTGAAGCTTTCTTT
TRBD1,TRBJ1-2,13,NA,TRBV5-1,CASSLGTGYGYTF,TGCGCCAGCAGCTTGGGGACAGGCTATGGCTACACCTTC
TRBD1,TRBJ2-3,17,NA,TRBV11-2,CASSKNPGQGFADTQYF,TGTGCCAGCAGCAAGAATCCGGGACAGGGGTTCGCAGATACGCAGTATTTT
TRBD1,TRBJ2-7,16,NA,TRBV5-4,CASSSTRGQGSREQYF,TGTGCCAGCAGCTCGACTAGGGGACAGGGATCGCGGGAGCAGTACTTC
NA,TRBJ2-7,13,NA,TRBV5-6,CASSSVSSYEQYF,TGTGCCAGCAGCTCTGTTAGCTCCTACGAGCAGTACTTC
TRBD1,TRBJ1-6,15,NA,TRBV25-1,CASSESTGFESPLHF,TGTGCCAGCAGTGAATCGACAGGGTTTGAGTCACCCCTCCACTTT
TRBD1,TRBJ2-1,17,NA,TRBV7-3,CASSSGPTGVKDNEQFF,TGTGCCAGCAGCTCCGGACCGACAGGGGTTAAGGACAATGAGCAGTTCTTC
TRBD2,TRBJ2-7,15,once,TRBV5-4,CASSPLGGTTYEQYF,TGTGCCAGCAGCCCTTTGGGGGGGACTACCTACGAGCAGTACTTC